Detailed here is one T cell receptor beta chain. V lost 0 bases and J lost 0, with 11 bases in between. From germline, CDR1 is SGHRS and CDR2 YFSETQ. The CDR3 runs 16 residues. A universal primer site arose from template switching, and cDNA bore unique molecular identifiers. TCRdb fed the 5' RACE reads into MiXCR, producing one record per CDR3 protein. The top ten clones hold around 1.6% of a sample with 550,000 to 800,000 distinct CDR3 sequences, under 8.5% of them seen once. The data were obtained in a study of identical twins. This sample was also put to use in a study of yellow fever vaccine responses in identical twins.

Sequenced input: PBMCs. The J gene is TRBJ2-3, the V gene TRBV5-1; D is possibly TRBD2 (5 bases). The sequence was obtained from a woman aged 18-29 years in good health. CDR3 coding DNA: TGCGCCAGCAGCTTGGGACGGACTCCTAGCACAGATACGCAGTATTTT. Amino acid sequence: CASSLGRTPSTDTQYF. The variable domain in full, completed from reference TRBV5-1 and TRBJ2-3, reads KAGVTQTPRYLIKTRGQQVTLSCSPISGHRSVSWYQQTPGQGLQFLFEYFSETQRNKGNFPGRFSGRQFSNSRSEMNVSTLELGDSALYLCASSLGRTPSTDTQYFGPGTRLTVL.